The clone carrying this T cell receptor (beta chain) has a handful of counts. The CDR3 extends over 16 amino acids. V lost 3 bases to trimming and J lost 4 bases; unmatched junction nucleotides: 9. Germline values: CDR1 MGHRA, CDR2 YSYEKL. This table comes from immunoSEQ multiplex PCR, and its TCRdb copy is limited to in-frame clones, with some not included. The top ten clones hold roughly 40% of a sample with 8,500 to 10,000 clones, approximately 59% of them seen once. This sample is part of a study of sequential checkpoint blockade in melanoma. Study information: After both sequences, patients received maintenance nivolumab.

As to treatment: randomized to nivolumab then ipilimumab (arm A) or the reverse (arm B). DNA-damaging chemotherapy had not been given to any patient beforehand. From thawed PBMCs, live CD3+CD8+ cells negative for CD19 and CD56 were sorted. Sequenced material: CD8+ T cells sorted from blood (inferred from file names), taken from a patient given nivolumab and ipilimumab in sequence. The gene calls are TRBV4-1 and TRBJ2-1, with 7 bases identical to TRBD1. This clonotype was obtained from a human donor with melanoma. The CDR3 region is CASSQAYRDSYNEQFF. Here the CDR3 DNA reads TGCGCCAGCAGCCAGGCCTACCGGGACAGTTACAATGAGCAGTTCTTC.